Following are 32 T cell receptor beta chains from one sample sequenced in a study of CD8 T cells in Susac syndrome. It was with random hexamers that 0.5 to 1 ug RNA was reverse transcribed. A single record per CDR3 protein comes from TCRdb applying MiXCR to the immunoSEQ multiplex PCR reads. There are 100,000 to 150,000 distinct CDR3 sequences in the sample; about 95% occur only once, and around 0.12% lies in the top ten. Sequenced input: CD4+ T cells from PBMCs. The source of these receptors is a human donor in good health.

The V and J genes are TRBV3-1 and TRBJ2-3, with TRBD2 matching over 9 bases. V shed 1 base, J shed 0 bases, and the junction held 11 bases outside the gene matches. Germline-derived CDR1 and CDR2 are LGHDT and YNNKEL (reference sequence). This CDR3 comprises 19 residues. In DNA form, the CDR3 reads TGTGCCAGCAGCCAAGTGGGTAGCGGGAGAAGTGGGAGCACAGATACGCAGTATTTT. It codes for CASSQVGSGRSGSTDTQYF.

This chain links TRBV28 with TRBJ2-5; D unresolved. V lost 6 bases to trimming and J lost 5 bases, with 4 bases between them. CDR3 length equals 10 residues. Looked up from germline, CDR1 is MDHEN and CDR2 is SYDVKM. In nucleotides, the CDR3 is TGTGCCAGCAGGCCGGAGACCCAGTACTTC. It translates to CASRPETQYF.

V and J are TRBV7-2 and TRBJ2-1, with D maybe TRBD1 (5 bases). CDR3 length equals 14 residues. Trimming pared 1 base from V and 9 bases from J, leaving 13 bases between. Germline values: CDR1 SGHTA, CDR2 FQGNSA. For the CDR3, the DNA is TGTGCCAGCAGCTTAGTTGGGGCATCGGCTGAGCAGTTCTTC. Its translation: CASSLVGASAEQFF.

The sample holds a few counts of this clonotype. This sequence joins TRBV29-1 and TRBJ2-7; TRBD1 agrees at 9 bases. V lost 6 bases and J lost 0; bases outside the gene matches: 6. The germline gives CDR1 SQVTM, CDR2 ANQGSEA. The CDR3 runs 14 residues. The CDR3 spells CSVGPGQGSYEQYF. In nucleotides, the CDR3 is TGCAGCGTGGGGCCGGGACAGGGCTCCTACGAGCAGTACTTC.

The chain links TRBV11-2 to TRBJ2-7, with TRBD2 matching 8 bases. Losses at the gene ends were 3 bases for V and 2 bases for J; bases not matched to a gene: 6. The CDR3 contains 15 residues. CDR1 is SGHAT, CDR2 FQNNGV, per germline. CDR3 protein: CASSFTSGTPYEQYF. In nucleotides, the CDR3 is TGTGCCAGCAGCTTCACTAGCGGCACTCCCTACGAGCAGTACTTC.

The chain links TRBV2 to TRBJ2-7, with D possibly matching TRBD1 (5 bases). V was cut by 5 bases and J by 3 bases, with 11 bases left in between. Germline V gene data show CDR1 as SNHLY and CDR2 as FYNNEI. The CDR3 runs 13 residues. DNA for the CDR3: TGTGCCAGCAGTCGACAGTCTTACTACGAGCAGTACTTC. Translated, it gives CASSRQSYYEQYF.

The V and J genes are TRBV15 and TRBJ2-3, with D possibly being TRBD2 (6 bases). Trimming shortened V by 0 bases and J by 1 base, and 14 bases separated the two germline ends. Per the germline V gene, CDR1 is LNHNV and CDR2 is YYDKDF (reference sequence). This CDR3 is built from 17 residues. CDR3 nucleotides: TGTGCCACCAGCAGAGACCGACTAGTCGGAGGCACAGATACGCAGTATTTT. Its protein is CATSRDRLVGGTDTQYF.

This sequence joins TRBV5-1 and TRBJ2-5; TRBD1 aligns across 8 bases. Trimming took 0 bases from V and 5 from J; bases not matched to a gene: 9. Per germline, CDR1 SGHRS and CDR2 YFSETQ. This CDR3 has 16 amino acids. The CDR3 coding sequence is TGCGCCAGCAGCTTGGTGGGACAGGCGTCCCAGGAGACCCAGTACTTC. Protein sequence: CASSLVGQASQETQYF.

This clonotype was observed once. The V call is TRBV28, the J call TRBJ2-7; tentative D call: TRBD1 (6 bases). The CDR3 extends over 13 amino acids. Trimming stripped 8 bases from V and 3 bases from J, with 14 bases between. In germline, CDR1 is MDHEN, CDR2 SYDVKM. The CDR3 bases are TGTGCCAGCTTACAGGGTATCAACTACGAGCAGTACTTC. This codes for CASLQGINYEQYF.

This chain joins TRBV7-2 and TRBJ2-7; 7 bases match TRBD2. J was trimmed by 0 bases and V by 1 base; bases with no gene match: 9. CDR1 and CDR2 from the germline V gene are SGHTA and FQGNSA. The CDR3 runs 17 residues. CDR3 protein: CASSLGFREVGSYEQYF. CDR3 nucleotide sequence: TGTGCCAGCAGCTTAGGGTTTCGGGAGGTGGGCTCCTACGAGCAGTACTTC.

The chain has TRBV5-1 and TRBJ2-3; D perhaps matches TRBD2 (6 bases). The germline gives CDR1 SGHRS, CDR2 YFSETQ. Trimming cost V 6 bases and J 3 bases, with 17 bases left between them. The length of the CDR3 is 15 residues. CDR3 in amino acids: CASTRLGGKTDTQYF. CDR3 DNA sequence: TGCGCCAGCACCCGCCTTGGAGGGAAAACAGATACGCAGTATTTT.

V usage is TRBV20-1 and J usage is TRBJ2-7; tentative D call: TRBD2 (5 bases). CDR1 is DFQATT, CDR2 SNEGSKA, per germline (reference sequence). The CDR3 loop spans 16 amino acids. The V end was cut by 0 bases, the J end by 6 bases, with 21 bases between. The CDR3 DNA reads TGCAGTGCTAGAGATAGGAGGCGGTCAGTTACTGCCGAGCAGTACTTC. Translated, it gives CSARDRRRSVTAEQYF.

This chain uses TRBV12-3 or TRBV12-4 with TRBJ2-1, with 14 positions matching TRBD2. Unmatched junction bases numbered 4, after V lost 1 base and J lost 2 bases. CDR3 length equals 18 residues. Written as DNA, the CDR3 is TGTGCCAGCAGTTTAGGACTAGCGGGAGGGCCCCCCTACAATGAGCAGTTCTTC. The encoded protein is CASSLGLAGGPPYNEQFF.

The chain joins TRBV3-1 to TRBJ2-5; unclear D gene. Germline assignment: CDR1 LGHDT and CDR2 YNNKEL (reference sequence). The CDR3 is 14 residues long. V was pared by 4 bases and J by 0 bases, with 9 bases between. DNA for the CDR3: TGTGCCAGCAGCCGAGAATTGTACCAAGAGACCCAGTACTTC. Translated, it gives CASSRELYQETQYF.

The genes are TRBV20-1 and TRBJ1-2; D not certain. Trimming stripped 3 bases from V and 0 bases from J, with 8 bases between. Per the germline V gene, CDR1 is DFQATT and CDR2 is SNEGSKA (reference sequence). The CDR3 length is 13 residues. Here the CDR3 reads CSASTLPNYGYTF. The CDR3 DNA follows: TGCAGTGCTAGCACACTGCCTAACTATGGCTACACCTTC.

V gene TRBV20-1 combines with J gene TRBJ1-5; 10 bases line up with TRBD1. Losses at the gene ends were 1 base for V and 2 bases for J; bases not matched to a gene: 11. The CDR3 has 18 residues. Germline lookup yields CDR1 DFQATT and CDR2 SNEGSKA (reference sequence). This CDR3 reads CSARALGTGAGGNQPQHF. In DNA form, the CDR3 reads TGCAGTGCTAGAGCATTAGGGACAGGGGCGGGCGGCAATCAGCCCCAGCATTTT.

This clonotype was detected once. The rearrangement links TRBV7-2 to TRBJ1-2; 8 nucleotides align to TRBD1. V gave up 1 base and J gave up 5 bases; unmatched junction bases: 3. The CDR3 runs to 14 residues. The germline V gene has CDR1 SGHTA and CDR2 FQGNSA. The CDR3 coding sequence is TGTGCCAGCAGCTTAGGGACAGGGTTTTATGGCTACACCTTC. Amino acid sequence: CASSLGTGFYGYTF. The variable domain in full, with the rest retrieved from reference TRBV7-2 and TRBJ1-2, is GAGVSQSPSNKVTEKGKDVELRCDPISGHTALYWYRQSLGQGLEFLIYFQGNSAPDKSGLPSDRFSAERTGGSVSTLTIQRTQQEDSAVYLCASSLGTGFYGYTFGSGTRLTVV.

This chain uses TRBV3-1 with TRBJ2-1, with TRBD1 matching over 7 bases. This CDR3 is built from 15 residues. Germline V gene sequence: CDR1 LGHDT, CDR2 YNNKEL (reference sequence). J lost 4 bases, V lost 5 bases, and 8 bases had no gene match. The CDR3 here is CASSTDRLPYNEQFF. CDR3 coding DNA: TGTGCCAGCAGCACGGACAGGCTACCTTACAATGAGCAGTTCTTC.

The CDR3 DNA reads as TGCAGTGCTTGGGGGGGCGAGCCCCAGCATTTT. It translates to CSAWGGEPQHF. The J gene is TRBJ1-5, the V gene TRBV20-1; weak D call: TRBD1 (6 bases). V lost 5 bases to trimming and J lost 8 bases, with 10 bases between them. This CDR3 contains 11 residues. Germline-derived CDR1 and CDR2 are DFQATT and SNEGSKA (reference sequence).

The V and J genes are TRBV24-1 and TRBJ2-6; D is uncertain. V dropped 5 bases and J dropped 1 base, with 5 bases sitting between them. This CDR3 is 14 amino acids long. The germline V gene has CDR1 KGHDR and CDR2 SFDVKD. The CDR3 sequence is CATSAGSGANVLTF. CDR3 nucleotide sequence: TGTGCCACCAGTGCCGGTTCTGGGGCCAACGTCCTGACTTTC.

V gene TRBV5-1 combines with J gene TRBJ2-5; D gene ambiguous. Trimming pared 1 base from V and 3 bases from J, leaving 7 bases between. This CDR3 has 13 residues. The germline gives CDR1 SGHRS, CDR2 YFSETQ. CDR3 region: CASSLSGEETQYF. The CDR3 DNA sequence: TGCGCCAGCAGCTTGTCAGGAGAAGAGACCCAGTACTTC.

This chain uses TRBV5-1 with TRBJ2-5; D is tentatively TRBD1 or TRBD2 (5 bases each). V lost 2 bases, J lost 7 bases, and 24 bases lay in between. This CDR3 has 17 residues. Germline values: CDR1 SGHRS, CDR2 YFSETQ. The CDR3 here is CASSLGPGTRQRVTQYF. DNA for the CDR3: TGCGCCAGCAGCTTAGGACCCGGGACCCGGCAGAGGGTGACCCAGTACTTC.

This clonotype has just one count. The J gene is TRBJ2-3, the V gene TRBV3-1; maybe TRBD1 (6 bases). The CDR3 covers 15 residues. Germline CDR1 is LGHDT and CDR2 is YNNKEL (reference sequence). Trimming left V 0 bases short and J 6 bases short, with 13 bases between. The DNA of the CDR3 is TGTGCCAGCAGCCAAGATGGGGGCAGGGCGGATACGCAGTATTTT. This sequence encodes CASSQDGGRADTQYF.

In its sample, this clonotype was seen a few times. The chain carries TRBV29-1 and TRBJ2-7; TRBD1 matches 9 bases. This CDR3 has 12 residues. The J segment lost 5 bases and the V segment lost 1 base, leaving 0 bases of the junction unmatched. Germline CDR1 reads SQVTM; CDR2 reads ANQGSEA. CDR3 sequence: CSVEGTGDEQYF. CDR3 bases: TGCAGCGTTGAAGGGACAGGGGACGAGCAGTACTTC.

The CDR3 protein is CSVAGLAAQSSYNEQFF. The CDR3 DNA sequence: TGCAGCGTTGCGGGACTAGCAGCCCAGAGCTCCTACAATGAGCAGTTCTTC. The genes are TRBV29-1 and TRBJ2-1; 9 positions agree with TRBD2. This CDR3 region has 17 residues. Germline-derived CDR1 and CDR2 are SQVTM and ANQGSEA. V dropped 4 bases and J dropped 0; count of bases not matched to a gene: 10.

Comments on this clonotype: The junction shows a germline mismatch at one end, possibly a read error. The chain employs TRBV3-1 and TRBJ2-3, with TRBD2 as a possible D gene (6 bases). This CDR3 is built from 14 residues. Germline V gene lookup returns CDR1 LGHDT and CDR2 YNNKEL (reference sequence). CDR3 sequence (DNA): TGTGCCAGCAGTCCCACCGGGGAGGCAGATACGCAGTTTTTT. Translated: CASSPTGEADTQFF.

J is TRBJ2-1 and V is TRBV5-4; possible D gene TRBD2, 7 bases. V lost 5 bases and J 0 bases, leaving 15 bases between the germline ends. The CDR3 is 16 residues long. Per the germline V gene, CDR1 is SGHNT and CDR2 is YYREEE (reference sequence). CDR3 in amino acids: CASSSGGISSYNEQFF. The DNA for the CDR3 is TGTGCCAGCAGTTCGGGGGGCATCAGCTCCTACAATGAGCAGTTCTTC.

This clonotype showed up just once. The CDR3 reads CSVEGGVGSYNEQFF. Here the CDR3 DNA reads TGCAGCGTTGAAGGTGGGGTGGGGTCCTACAATGAGCAGTTCTTC. The chain uses TRBV29-1 and TRBJ2-1; no clear D. The CDR3 loop spans 15 amino acids. The germline V gene encodes CDR1 SQVTM and CDR2 ANQGSEA. V lost 1 base and J lost 1, with 11 bases in between.

CDR3 in DNA: TGTGCCAGCAGCTTGAGTTTGACAGGGTCACGCAATGAGCAGTTCTTC. Translated, it gives CASSLSLTGSRNEQFF. The V call is TRBV5-6, the J call TRBJ2-1; 7 nucleotides align to TRBD1. The CDR3 has 16 amino acids. With 1 base clipped from V and 6 bases from J, the junction kept 10 bases outside the gene matches. In germline, CDR1 is SGHDT, CDR2 YYEEEE.

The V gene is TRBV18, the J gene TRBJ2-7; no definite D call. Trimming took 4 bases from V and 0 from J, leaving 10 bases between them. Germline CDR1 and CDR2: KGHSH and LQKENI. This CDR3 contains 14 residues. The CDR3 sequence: CASSQQVSSYEQYF. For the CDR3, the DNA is TGTGCCAGCTCACAGCAGGTGAGCTCCTACGAGCAGTACTTC.

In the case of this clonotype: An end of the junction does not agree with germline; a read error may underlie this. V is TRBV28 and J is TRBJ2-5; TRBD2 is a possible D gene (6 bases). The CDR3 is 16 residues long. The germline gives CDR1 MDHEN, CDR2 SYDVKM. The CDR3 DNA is TGTGCCAGCAGTTTAGAGGGACTTATTGGGAGAGAGGCCCAGTACTTC. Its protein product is CASSLEGLIGREAQYF. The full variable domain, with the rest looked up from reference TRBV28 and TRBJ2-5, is DVKVTQSSRYLVKRTGEKVFLECVQDMDHENMFWYRQDPGLGLRLIYFSYDVKMKEKGDIPEGYSVSREKKERFSLILESASTNQTSMYLCASSLEGLIGREAQYFGPGTRLLVL.

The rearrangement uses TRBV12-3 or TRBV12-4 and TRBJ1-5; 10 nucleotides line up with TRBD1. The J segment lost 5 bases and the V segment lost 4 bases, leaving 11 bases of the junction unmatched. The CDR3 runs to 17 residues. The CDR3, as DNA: TGTGCCAGCAGTTATGAGGCCGGGACAGGGGCGGATCAGCCCCAGCATTTT. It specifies CASSYEAGTGADQPQHF.